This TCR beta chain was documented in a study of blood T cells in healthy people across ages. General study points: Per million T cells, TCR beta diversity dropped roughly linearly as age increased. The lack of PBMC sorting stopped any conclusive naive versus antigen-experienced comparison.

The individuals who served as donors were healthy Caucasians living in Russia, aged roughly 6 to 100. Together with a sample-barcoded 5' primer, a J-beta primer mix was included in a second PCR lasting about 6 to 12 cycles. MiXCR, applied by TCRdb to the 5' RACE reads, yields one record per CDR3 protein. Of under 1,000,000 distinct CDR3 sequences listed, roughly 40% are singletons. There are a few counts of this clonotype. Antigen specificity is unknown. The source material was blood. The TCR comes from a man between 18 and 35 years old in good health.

In DNA form, the CDR3 reads TGTGCCAGCAGTTTGGGACTGGGGAGGCACGAGCAGTACTTC. This gives the protein CASSLGLGRHEQYF. The chain is built from TRBV27 and TRBJ2-7, with D tentatively TRBD2 (6 bases). The CDR3 extends over 14 amino acids. The V end lost 3 bases, the J end lost 5 bases, and 14 bases lay between the germline ends. Germline CDR1 reads MNHEY; CDR2 reads SMNVEV (reference sequence).